This T cell receptor beta chain derives from a study of T cells in Graves' hyperthyroidism and ophthalmopathy. General study findings and limits: Researchers found most expanded thyroid clonotypes above 0.001 in blood as well.

Lactation, pregnancy, other autoimmune disease or uncontrolled infection led to exclusion of patients. The germline V gene has CDR1 KGHDR and CDR2 SFDVKD. The V segment lost 3 bases and the J segment 0 bases; nucleotides outside the gene matches: 3. The CDR3 contains 16 residues. A remark on this clonotype: Its matching antigen is unknown.

The TCR beta CDR3 regions underwent amplification using RNA transcripts as the source. HTBI primers were employed in a first-round RT-PCR of the TCR CDR3. A single record per CDR3 protein comes from TCRdb applying MiXCR to the multiplex PCR reads. The sample contains some 500,000 distinct CDR3 sequences, about 16% of which appear only once. The TCR originated in a woman in her 30s with Graves' ophthalmopathy. The rearrangement joins TRBV24-1 to TRBJ2-3; 9 bases are a match to TRBD2. Input material: blood. The CDR3 here is CATSDPGLASTDTQYF. The CDR3 bases are TGTGCCACCAGTGATCCGGGACTAGCAAGCACAGATACGCAGTATTTT.